In its sample, the clone carrying this TCR beta chain was seen a few times. Its antigen is currently unknown. This record belongs to a study of response to subunit inactivated influenza vaccine. MiXCR was run by TCRdb on the RT-PCR reads, yielding one entry per CDR3 protein. The data contain roughly 570,000 distinct CDR3 sequences, about an eighth of them singletons. Study conclusions and caveats: The authors suggested that few new T cells are recruited per seasonal influenza vaccination.

The CDR3 covers 15 residues. CDR1 and CDR2 (germline): LGHNA, YSLEER. The J segment lost 7 bases and the V segment lost 1 base, leaving 7 bases of the junction unmatched. The genes are TRBV4-3 and TRBJ2-1, with 7 bases identical to TRBD1. This sequence originates from a man aged 45 to 65 who received an inactivated influenza vaccine. Sequenced here: PBMCs from blood, sampled roughly 47 days after vaccination. CDR3 DNA: TGCGCCAGCAGCCAAGGCCCGGGACAGATGAATGAGCAGTTCTTC. It is translated as CASSQGPGQMNEQFF.